One and the same sample provided the 32 T cell receptor beta chains below, sequenced in a study of blood T cell repertoires in COVID-19. Some clones are missing from TCRdb's copy, which holds only in-frame ones; the method was immunoSEQ multiplex PCR. Counted here are 250,000 to 300,000 clones, 75% to 90% occurring once; the ten biggest clones make up 2% to 2.5%. The specimen sequenced was peripheral blood. All receptors come from a man in his forties or fifties with acute or convalescent COVID-19.

CDR3 DNA sequence: TGTGCCAGCAGCCAAGATGGCAGCTCTGGGGCCAACGTCCTGACTTTC. Translation gives CASSQDGSSGANVLTF. The gene calls are TRBV14 and TRBJ2-6; D gene ambiguous. The V end lost 0 bases, the J end lost 0 bases, and 6 bases lay between the germline ends. The germline gives CDR1 SGHDN, CDR2 FVKESK. The CDR3 has 16 residues.

V usage is TRBV4-2 and J usage is TRBJ1-1; D is unresolved. The CDR3 has 11 residues. The germline V gene encodes CDR1 LGHNA and CDR2 YNFKEQ. Trimming shortened V by 7 bases and J by 3 bases, and 6 bases separated the two germline ends. CDR3 region: CASTRDTEAFF. The CDR3 DNA follows: TGTGCCAGCACTCGGGACACTGAAGCTTTCTTT.

The chain couples TRBV12-3 or TRBV12-4 to TRBJ1-1; D gene uncertain. V was clipped by 6 bases and J by 5 bases, with 10 bases between them. The CDR3 is made up of 12 amino acids. CDR3: CASSPGLTEAFF. The CDR3 coding sequence is TGTGCCAGCAGCCCCGGGTTGACTGAAGCTTTCTTT.

The CDR3 DNA reads as TGTGCCAGCTCCCGGGCTAGCGGGGTGGAGACCCAGTACTTC. This translates into CASSRASGVETQYF. The chain links TRBV6-5 to TRBJ2-5; 9 bases match TRBD2. The ends lost 8 bases at V and 5 bases at J; junction bases unmatched: 9. The germline V gene encodes CDR1 MNHEY and CDR2 SVGAGI. This CDR3 is built from 14 residues.

The chain has TRBV9 and TRBJ1-6; TRBD1 agrees at 8 bases. CDR1 is SGDLS and CDR2 is YYNGEE in the germline V gene. Losses at the gene ends were 0 bases for V and 2 bases for J; bases not matched to a gene: 7. The CDR3 is made up of 18 amino acids. CDR3 nucleotides: TGTGCCAGCAGCGTAGAGGCAGGGGGCAGCCCCTATAATTCACCCCTCCACTTT. Its translation: CASSVEAGGSPYNSPLHF. The variable domain in full, with the rest retrieved from reference TRBV9 and TRBJ1-6, is DSGVTQTPKHLITATGQRVTLRCSPRSGDLSVYWYQQSLDQGLQFLIQYYNGEERAKGNILERFSAQQFPDLHSELNLSSLELGDSALYFCASSVEAGGSPYNSPLHFGNGTRLTVT.

CDR3 amino acids: CASREGAQETQYF. As DNA, the CDR3 is TGTGCCAGTAGGGAGGGGGCCCAAGAGACCCAGTACTTC. The V gene is TRBV19, the J gene TRBJ2-5; a possible D gene is TRBD1 (7 bases). Trimming stripped 6 bases from V and 1 base from J, with 9 bases between. The CDR3 extends over 13 amino acids. The germline CDR1 and CDR2 sequences are LNHDA and SQIVND (reference sequence).

The V gene is TRBV25-1, the J gene TRBJ1-1; tentative D call: TRBD1 (6 bases). V was pared by 8 bases and J by 5 bases, with 18 bases between. The CDR3 extends over 14 amino acids. CDR1 and CDR2 (germline): MGHDK, SYGVNS. Here the CDR3 DNA reads TGTGCCAGCGGGAGGGAAGGGGGGACTACTGAAGCTTTCTTT. Translation gives CASGREGGTTEAFF.

The rearrangement uses TRBV5-1 and TRBJ2-7; 9 bases fit TRBD2. The CDR3 is made up of 14 amino acids. Germline V CDR1 and CDR2: SGHRS, YFSETQ. V shed 0 bases, J shed 2 bases, and the junction held 0 bases outside the gene matches. The DNA of the CDR3 is TGCGCCAGCAGCTTGGCTAGCGGGGCCTACGAGCAGTACTTC. Translating it yields CASSLASGAYEQYF.

The chain couples TRBV18 to TRBJ1-2; unclear D gene. Per germline, CDR1 KGHSH and CDR2 LQKENI. The V end lost 0 bases, the J end lost 5 bases, and 13 bases lay between the germline ends. The CDR3 is 15 amino acids. The CDR3 coding sequence is TGTGCCAGCTCACCACCCCCGGGCGGGGTTTATGGCTACACCTTC. It is translated as CASSPPPGGVYGYTF.

CDR3 sequence reads: CASRARTSSYNEQFF. CDR3 nucleotides: TGTGCCAGCAGAGCCCGGACTAGCTCGTACAATGAGCAGTTCTTC. This rearrangement joins TRBV27 to TRBJ2-1; TRBD2 agrees at 8 bases. The CDR3 has 15 amino acids. Trimming cost V 6 bases and J 4 bases; bases outside gene matches: 8. Germline loops: CDR1 MNHEY, CDR2 SMNVEV (reference sequence).

Points on this clone: An end of the junction does not agree with germline; a read error may underlie this. V usage is TRBV24-1 and J usage is TRBJ2-3; 12 nucleotides align to TRBD2. This CDR3 is built from 16 residues. Germline CDR1 KGHDR, CDR2 SFDVKD. The CDR3 here is CAISDSPSGGEDTQYF. The CDR3 nucleotides are TGTGCCATCAGTGATTCTCCTAGCGGGGGGGAAGATACGCAGTATTTT.

V usage is TRBV5-1 and J usage is TRBJ1-4; the D gene is possibly TRBD1 (6 bases). Germline V CDR1 and CDR2: SGHRS, YFSETQ. CDR3 length: 17 residues. V lost 0 bases and J 2 bases, leaving 14 bases between the germline ends. CDR3 amino acids: CASSLVGGPGTNEKLFF. The CDR3 DNA reads as TGCGCCAGCAGCTTGGTGGGGGGGCCAGGGACTAATGAAAAACTGTTTTTT.

The rearrangement joins TRBV7-2 to TRBJ2-2; 10 bases are shared with TRBD2. CDR3 size: 17 residues. The J segment lost 6 bases and the V segment lost 1 base, leaving 8 bases of the junction unmatched. The germline V gene has CDR1 SGHTA and CDR2 FQGNSA. Written as DNA, the CDR3 is TGTGCCAGCAGCTTAGGGGTCAGCGGGGGGGCCGCCGGGGAGCTGTTTTTT. Protein product: CASSLGVSGGAAGELFF.

This chain links TRBV15 with TRBJ2-2; D not resolved. Germline V gene lookup returns CDR1 LNHNV and CDR2 YYDKDF (reference sequence). The CDR3 consists of 12 residues. V lost 4 bases, J lost 8 bases, and 8 bases lay in between. The CDR3 reads CATSTVAGELFF. For the CDR3, the DNA is TGTGCCACCAGCACGGTTGCGGGGGAGCTGTTTTTT.

This clone was picked up one time. V usage is TRBV18 and J usage is TRBJ1-5; unclear D gene. This CDR3 has 15 residues. Germline assignment: CDR1 KGHSH and CDR2 LQKENI. The V end lost 3 bases, the J end lost 0 bases, and 9 bases lay between the germline ends. The CDR3: CASSPFDTSNQPQHF. As DNA, the CDR3 is TGTGCCAGCTCACCCTTTGACACTAGCAATCAGCCCCAGCATTTT.

The V gene is TRBV5-4, the J gene TRBJ2-7, with a weak D call TRBD2 (7 bases). CDR3 length: 14 residues. Germline V gene sequence: CDR1 SGHNT, CDR2 YYREEE (reference sequence). V gave up 2 bases and J gave up 6 bases, with 15 bases separating them. CDR3: CASSFGGGAAEQYF. In DNA form, the CDR3 reads TGTGCCAGCAGCTTTGGGGGGGGCGCGGCCGAGCAGTACTTC. The full variable domain, completed using reference TRBV5-4 and TRBJ2-7, is ETGVTQSPTHLIKTRGQQVTLRCSSQSGHNTVSWYQQALGQGPQFIFQYYREEENGRGNFPPRFSGLQFPNYSSELNVNALELDDSALYLCASSFGGGAAEQYFGPGTRLTVT.

The rearrangement links TRBV5-4 to TRBJ1-3, with TRBD1 as a possible D gene (6 bases). The CDR3 is made up of 14 amino acids. Germline lookup yields CDR1 SGHNT and CDR2 YYREEE (reference sequence). V lost 4 bases to trimming and J lost 0 bases, with 8 bases between them. CDR3 region: CASSQQGSGNTIYF. The CDR3 nucleotides are TGTGCCAGCAGCCAACAGGGCTCTGGAAACACCATATATTTT.

The chain employs TRBV5-6 and TRBJ1-3; 11 bases line up with TRBD1. Germline V gene lookup returns CDR1 SGHDT and CDR2 YYEEEE. This CDR3 is 19 amino acids long. The V and J ends lost 2 bases and 0 bases, in that order; junction bases with no gene match: 10. CDR3: CASSFAGTGGRSSGNTIYF. DNA of the CDR3: TGTGCCAGCAGCTTCGCCGGGACAGGGGGGAGAAGCTCTGGAAACACCATATATTTT. Variable domain in full (rest from reference TRBV5-6 and TRBJ1-3): DAGVTQSPTHLIKTRGQQVTLRCSPKSGHDTVSWYQQALGQGPQFIFQYYEEEERQRGNFPDRFSGHQFPNYSSELNVNALLLGDSALYLCASSFAGTGGRSSGNTIYFGEGSWLTVV.

This clone was picked up a small number of times. The chain links TRBV6-5 to TRBJ2-7; no definite D call. Trimming stripped 4 bases from V and 3 bases from J, with 10 bases between. The CDR3 totals 13 residues. Germline lookup yields CDR1 MNHEY and CDR2 SVGAGI. The chain's CDR3 is CASSSFTYYEQYF. CDR3 nucleotide sequence: TGTGCCAGCAGTTCCTTCACCTACTACGAGCAGTACTTC.

As regards this clone: One end of the junction does not line up with germline, which may come from a read error. The CDR3 DNA follows: TGTGCCAGCAGCTCCCACAATGAGCAGTTCTTC. This codes for CASSSHNEQFF. This sequence joins TRBV6-5 and TRBJ2-1; D not resolved. The CDR3 runs to 11 residues. Germline-derived CDR1 and CDR2 are MNHEY and SVGAGI.

The chain has TRBV7-2 and TRBJ1-4; the match to TRBD1 covers 7 bases. V trimming: 5 bases; J trimming: 7 bases; junction bases outside the gene matches: 10. CDR3 length: 15 amino acids. The V gene's germline CDR1 is SGHTA and CDR2 FQGNSA. The CDR3 reads CASSDTGVLGEKLFF. The CDR3 DNA follows: TGTGCCAGCAGCGACACAGGGGTTCTTGGTGAAAAACTGTTTTTT.

Here the CDR3 reads CASSPGRGAGGNQPQHF. CDR3 nucleotides: TGTGCCAGCAGCCCAGGGAGGGGCGCGGGGGGCAATCAGCCCCAGCATTTT. The genes are TRBV3-1 (or the pseudogene TRBV3-2) and TRBJ1-5, with a weak D call TRBD1 (5 bases). This CDR3 is built from 17 residues. CDR1 is LGHDT and CDR2 is YNNKEL in the germline V gene (reference sequence). Trimming took 4 bases from V and 2 from J, leaving 18 bases between them.

The rearrangement joins TRBV9 to TRBJ2-3; D is possibly TRBD1 (5 bases). The germline V gene has CDR1 SGDLS and CDR2 YYNGEE. V was clipped by 4 bases and J by 4 bases, with 16 bases between them. The length of the CDR3 is 15 residues. CDR3 in DNA: TGTGCCAGCAGCCCACAGGCTAGAATTGCAGATACGCAGTATTTT. Amino acids: CASSPQARIADTQYF.

The rearrangement links TRBV10-3 to TRBJ2-2; TRBD2 aligns across 10 bases. CDR1 ENHRY and CDR2 SYGVKD come from the germline V gene. J lost 8 bases, V lost 7 bases, and 7 bases had no gene match. The CDR3 covers 14 residues. The CDR3 protein is CAINPSGGGGELFF. As DNA, the CDR3 is TGTGCCATCAACCCTAGCGGGGGTGGAGGGGAGCTGTTTTTT.

The J gene is TRBJ2-5, the V gene TRBV9, with TRBD1 as a possible D gene (6 bases). Per the germline V gene, CDR1 is SGDLS and CDR2 is YYNGEE. V lost 7 bases, J lost 5 bases, and 24 bases lay in between. The length of the CDR3 is 16 residues. CDR3: CASSIGQSFERETQYF. The CDR3 DNA sequence: TGTGCCAGCTCGATTGGACAGTCATTCGAGAGGGAGACCCAGTACTTC.

The chain links TRBV5-5 to TRBJ1-2, with D possibly TRBD1 on 6 matching bases. With 0 bases removed from V and 8 bases from J, the gap between germline ends came to 11 bases. The CDR3 is 13 residues long. Germline loops: CDR1 SGHKS, CDR2 YYEKEE (reference sequence). CDR3 sequence (DNA): TGTGCCAGCAGCTTGGAGGGGGAATACGGCTACACCTTC. It translates to CASSLEGEYGYTF. Full variable domain (missing parts from reference TRBV5-5 and TRBJ1-2): DAGVTQSPTHLIKTRGQQVTLRCSPISGHKSVSWYQQVLGQGPQFIFQYYEKEERGRGNFPDRFSARQFPNYSSELNVNALLLGDSALYLCASSLEGEYGYTFGSGTRLTVV.

The CDR3 loop is CASSYSGGADEAFF. The DNA for the CDR3 is TGTGCCAGCAGTTACTCGGGGGGAGCGGATGAAGCTTTCTTT. The chain combines TRBV6-2 or TRBV6-3 with TRBJ1-1; maybe TRBD1 (5 bases). V was shortened by 0 bases and J by 7 bases, with 12 bases between the two germline ends. The CDR3 is 14 amino acids. Per germline, CDR1 MNHEY and CDR2 SVGEGT.

The gene calls are TRBV18 and TRBJ2-7; D may be TRBD1 (5 bases). The CDR3 totals 17 residues. V dropped 0 bases and J dropped 6 bases, with 21 bases sitting between them. Germline assignment: CDR1 KGHSH and CDR2 LQKENI. This CDR3 reads CASSPPQKGQGLVEQYF. CDR3 in DNA: TGTGCCAGCTCACCACCCCAAAAGGGCCAGGGCTTGGTCGAGCAGTACTTC.

This chain links TRBV20-1 with TRBJ2-1, with 7 bases that match TRBD2. Looked up from germline, CDR1 is DFQATT and CDR2 is SNEGSKA (reference sequence). CDR3 length equals 14 residues. With 3 bases clipped from V and 12 bases from J, the junction kept 14 bases outside the gene matches. The CDR3 nucleotides read TGCAGTGCTAGTGCCGGGACTACTCCGGTTCGGCAGTTCTTC. It codes for CSASAGTTPVRQFF.

This clone was detected only a few times. This chain connects TRBV2 to TRBJ2-3, with 8 nucleotides matching TRBD2. V shed 4 bases and J 2 bases; nucleotides not matched to a gene: 2. Germline V gene data show CDR1 as SNHLY and CDR2 as FYNNEI. The CDR3 covers 14 residues. This CDR3 reads CASSAGGPTDTQYF. The CDR3 DNA is TGTGCCAGCAGTGCGGGGGGGCCCACAGATACGCAGTATTTT.

The chain has TRBV5-1 and TRBJ2-1; possible D gene TRBD1, 6 bases. This CDR3 contains 15 residues. Germline values: CDR1 SGHRS, CDR2 YFSETQ. Trimming removed 0 bases at V and 6 bases at J, with 13 bases between. CDR3 DNA sequence: TGCGCCAGCAGCTTGGAGACAGGTACCACCAATGAGCAGTTCTTC. It encodes CASSLETGTTNEQFF.

The chain has TRBV5-4 and TRBJ2-1; TRBD2 is a possible D gene (7 bases). CDR3 size: 15 residues. V lost 1 base and J 8 bases, leaving 16 bases between the germline ends. Germline values: CDR1 SGHNT, CDR2 YYREEE (reference sequence). In DNA, the CDR3 is TGTGCCAGCAGCTTGTGGAGGGGGGGGAGCGATGAGCAGTTCTTC. Translated, it gives CASSLWRGGSDEQFF.